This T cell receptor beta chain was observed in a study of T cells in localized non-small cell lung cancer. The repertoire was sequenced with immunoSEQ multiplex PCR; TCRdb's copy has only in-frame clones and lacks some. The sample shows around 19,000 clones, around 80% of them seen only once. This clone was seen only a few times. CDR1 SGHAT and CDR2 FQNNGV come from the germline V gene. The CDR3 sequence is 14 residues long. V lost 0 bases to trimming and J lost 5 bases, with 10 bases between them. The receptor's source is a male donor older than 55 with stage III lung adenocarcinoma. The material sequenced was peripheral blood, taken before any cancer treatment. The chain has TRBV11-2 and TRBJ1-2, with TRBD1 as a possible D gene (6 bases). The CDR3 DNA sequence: TGTGCCAGCAGCTTAGAACAGGGCGGGTATGGCTACACCTTC. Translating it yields CASSLEQGGYGYTF. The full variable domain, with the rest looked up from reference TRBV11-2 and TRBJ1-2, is EAGVAQSPRYKIIEKRQSVAFWCNPISGHATLYWYQQILGQGPKLLIQFQNNGVVDDSQLPKDRFSAERLKGVDSTLKIQPAKLEDSAVYLCASSLEQGGYGYTFGSGTRLTVV.